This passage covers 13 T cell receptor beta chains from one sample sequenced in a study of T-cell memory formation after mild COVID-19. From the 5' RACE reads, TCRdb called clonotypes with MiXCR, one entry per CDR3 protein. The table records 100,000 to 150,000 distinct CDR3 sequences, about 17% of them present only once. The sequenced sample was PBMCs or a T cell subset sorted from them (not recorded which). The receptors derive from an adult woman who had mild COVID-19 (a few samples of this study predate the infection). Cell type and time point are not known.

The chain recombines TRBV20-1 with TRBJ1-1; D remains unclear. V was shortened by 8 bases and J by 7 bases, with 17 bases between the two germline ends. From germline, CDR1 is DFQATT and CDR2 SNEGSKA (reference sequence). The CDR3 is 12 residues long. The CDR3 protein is CSSLRRDSEAFF. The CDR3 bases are TGCAGTAGTTTAAGGAGGGATAGTGAAGCTTTCTTT.

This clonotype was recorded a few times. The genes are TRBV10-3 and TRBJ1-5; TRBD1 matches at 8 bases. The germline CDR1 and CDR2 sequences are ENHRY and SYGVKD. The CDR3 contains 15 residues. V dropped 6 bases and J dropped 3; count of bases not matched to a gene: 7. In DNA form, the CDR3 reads TGTGCCATCAGGCCCGGACAGGGAGACAATCAGCCCCAGCATTTT. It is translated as CAIRPGQGDNQPQHF.

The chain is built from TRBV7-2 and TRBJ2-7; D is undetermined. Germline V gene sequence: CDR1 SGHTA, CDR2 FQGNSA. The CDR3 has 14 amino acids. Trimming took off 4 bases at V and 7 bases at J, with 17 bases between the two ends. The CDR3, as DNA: TGTGCCAGCAGCTCGACCGAAGCCCTCGGGGAGCAGTACTTC. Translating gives CASSSTEALGEQYF.

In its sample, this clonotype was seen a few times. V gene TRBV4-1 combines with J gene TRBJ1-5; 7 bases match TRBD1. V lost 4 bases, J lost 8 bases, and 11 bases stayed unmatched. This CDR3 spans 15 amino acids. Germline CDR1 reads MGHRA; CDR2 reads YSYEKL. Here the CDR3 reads CASSLRQGPKEPQHF. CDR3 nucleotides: TGCGCCAGCAGCCTCCGACAGGGCCCTAAAGAGCCCCAGCATTTT.

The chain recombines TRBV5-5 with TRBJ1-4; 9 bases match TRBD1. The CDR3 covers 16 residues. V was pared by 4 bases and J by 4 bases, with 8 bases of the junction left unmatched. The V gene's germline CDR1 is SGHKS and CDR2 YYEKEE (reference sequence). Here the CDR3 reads CASSPETGGLNEKLFF. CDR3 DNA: TGTGCCAGCAGCCCAGAAACAGGGGGCCTTAATGAAAAACTGTTTTTT.

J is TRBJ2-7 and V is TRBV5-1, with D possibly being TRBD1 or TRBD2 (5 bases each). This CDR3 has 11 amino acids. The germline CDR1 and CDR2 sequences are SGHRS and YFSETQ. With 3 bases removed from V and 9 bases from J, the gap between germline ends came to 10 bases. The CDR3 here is CASSYVGVQYF. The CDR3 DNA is TGCGCCAGCAGCTACGTGGGGGTGCAGTACTTC.

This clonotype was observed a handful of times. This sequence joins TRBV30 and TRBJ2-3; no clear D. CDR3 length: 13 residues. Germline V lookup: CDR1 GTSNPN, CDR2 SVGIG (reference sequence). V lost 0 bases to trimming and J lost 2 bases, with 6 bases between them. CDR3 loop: CAWSVGVTDTQYF. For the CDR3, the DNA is TGTGCCTGGAGTGTTGGGGTCACAGATACGCAGTATTTT.

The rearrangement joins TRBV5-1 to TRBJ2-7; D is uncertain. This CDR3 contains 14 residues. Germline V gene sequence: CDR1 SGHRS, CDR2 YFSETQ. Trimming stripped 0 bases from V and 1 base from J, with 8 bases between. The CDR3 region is CASSLALGSYEQYF. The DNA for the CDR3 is TGCGCCAGCAGCTTGGCTCTGGGATCCTACGAGCAGTACTTC.

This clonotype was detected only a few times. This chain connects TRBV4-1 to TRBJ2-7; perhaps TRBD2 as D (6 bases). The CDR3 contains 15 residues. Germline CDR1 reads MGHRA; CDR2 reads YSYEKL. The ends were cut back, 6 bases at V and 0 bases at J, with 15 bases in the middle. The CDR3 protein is CASRYRDSSSYEQYF. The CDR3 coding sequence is TGCGCCAGCAGGTACCGGGACTCGAGCTCCTACGAGCAGTACTTC.

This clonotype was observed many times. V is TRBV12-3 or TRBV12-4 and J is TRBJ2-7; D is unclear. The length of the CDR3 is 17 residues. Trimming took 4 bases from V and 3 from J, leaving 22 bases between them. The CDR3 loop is CASSSRPRDSERYEQYF. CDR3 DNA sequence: TGTGCCAGCAGTTCCCGACCTCGCGACTCGGAGCGCTACGAGCAGTACTTC.

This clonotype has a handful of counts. CDR3 DNA sequence: TGTGCCAGCAGCTTAGGCCGGACACGAAGAGGCACTGAAGCTTTCTTT. Amino acid sequence: CASSLGRTRRGTEAFF. The gene calls are TRBV7-9 and TRBJ1-1, with TRBD1 as a possible D gene (5 bases). Deletions cut 1 base from V and 4 bases from J, with 16 bases between. This CDR3 comprises 16 residues. Germline V gene sequence: CDR1 SEHNR, CDR2 FQNEAQ (reference sequence).

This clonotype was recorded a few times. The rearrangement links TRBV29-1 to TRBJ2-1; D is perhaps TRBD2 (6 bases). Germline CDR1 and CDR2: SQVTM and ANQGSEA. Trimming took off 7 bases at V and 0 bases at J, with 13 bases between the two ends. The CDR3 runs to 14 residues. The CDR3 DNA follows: TGCAGCGCTCGGGAGTTCGGCTCCTACAATGAGCAGTTCTTC. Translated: CSAREFGSYNEQFF.

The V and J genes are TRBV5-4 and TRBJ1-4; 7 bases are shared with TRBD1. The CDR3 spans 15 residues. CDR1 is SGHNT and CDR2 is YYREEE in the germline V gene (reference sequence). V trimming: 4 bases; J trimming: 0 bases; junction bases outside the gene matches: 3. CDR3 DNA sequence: TGTGCCAGCAGCACCGGACAGGCAACTAATGAAAAACTGTTTTTT. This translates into CASSTGQATNEKLFF.